This T cell receptor (beta chain) is drawn from a study of technical replicates of blood from a handful of donors. CDR1 and CDR2 (germline): MGHDK, SYGVNS. The CDR3 sequence is 13 residues long. The ends were cut back, 4 bases at V and 7 bases at J, with 11 bases in the middle. Method: immunoSEQ multiplex PCR; TCRdb's copy keeps in-frame clones and lacks some. The data hold 100,000 or so clones, with about 95% observed a single time. The material sequenced was T cells isolated from PBMCs. The chain combines TRBV25-1 with TRBJ2-1; tentatively, D is TRBD2 (5 bases). This TCR was recovered from a human donor in good health. The CDR3: CASSGVPGNEQFF. For the CDR3, the DNA is TGTGCCAGCAGTGGGGTCCCGGGGAATGAGCAGTTCTTC. Supplemented by reference TRBV25-1 and TRBJ2-1, the full variable domain reads EADIYQTPRYLVIGTGKKITLECSQTMGHDKMYWYQQDPGMELHLIHYSYGVNSTEKGDLSSESTVSRIRTEHFPLTLESARPSHTSQYLCASSGVPGNEQFFGPGTRLTVL.